This entry is about one T cell receptor beta chain. This CDR3 has 15 residues. Trimming stripped 5 bases from V and 0 bases from J, with 13 bases between. CDR1 MNHNS and CDR2 SASEGT come from the germline V gene. Libraries were prepared by immunoSEQ multiplex PCR; TCRdb keeps only in-frame clonotypes and omits some of them. Here the sample spans around 80,000 clones, about 96% being singletons. The entry originates in a study of technical replicates of blood from a few donors. Input material: T cells isolated from PBMCs. The receptor was isolated from a human donor in good health. This sequence joins TRBV6-1 and TRBJ1-2, with D unclear. CDR3 nucleotide sequence: TGTGCCAGCAGTAAAACAGCAGTTACTAACTATGGCTACACCTTC. This sequence encodes CASSKTAVTNYGYTF.